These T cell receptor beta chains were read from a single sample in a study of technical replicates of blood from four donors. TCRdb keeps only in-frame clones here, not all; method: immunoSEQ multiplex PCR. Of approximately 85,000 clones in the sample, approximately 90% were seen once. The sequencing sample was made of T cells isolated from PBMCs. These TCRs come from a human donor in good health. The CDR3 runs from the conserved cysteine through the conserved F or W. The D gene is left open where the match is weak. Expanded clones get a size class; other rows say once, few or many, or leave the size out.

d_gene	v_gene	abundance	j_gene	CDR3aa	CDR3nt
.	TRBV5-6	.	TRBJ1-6	CASSFTVLTRNSPLHF	TGTGCCAGCAGCTTCACCGTGTTGACTAGGAATTCACCCCTCCACTTT
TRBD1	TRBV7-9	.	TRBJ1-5	CASSPDRVSNQPQHF	TGTGCCAGCAGCCCGGACAGGGTCAGCAATCAGCCCCAGCATTTT
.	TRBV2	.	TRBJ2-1	CASKQGSNNEQFF	TGTGCCAGCAAGCAGGGGTCTAATAATGAGCAGTTCTTC
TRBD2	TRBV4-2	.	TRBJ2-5	CASSQVEAGQETQYF	TGTGCCAGCAGCCAAGTGGAAGCGGGGCAAGAGACCCAGTACTTC
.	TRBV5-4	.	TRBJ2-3	CASTPQGGTDTQYF	TGTGCCAGCACCCCCCAGGGTGGCACAGATACGCAGTATTTT
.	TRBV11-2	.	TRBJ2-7	CASSFPGGQFLLEQYF	TGTGCCAGCAGCTTCCCCGGAGGACAGTTCCTGCTCGAGCAGTACTTC
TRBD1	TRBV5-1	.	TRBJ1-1	CASSVRTGVGRDTEAFF	TGCGCCAGCAGCGTCAGGACAGGGGTCGGGAGGGACACTGAAGCTTTCTTT
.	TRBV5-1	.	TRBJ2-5	CASSVHRSETQYF	TGCGCCAGCAGCGTTCACAGAAGTGAGACCCAGTACTTC
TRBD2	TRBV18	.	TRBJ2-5	CASSPGTSETQYF	TGTGCCAGCTCACCCGGGACTAGTGAGACCCAGTACTTC
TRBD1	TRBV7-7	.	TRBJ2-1	CASSSDRGNEQFF	TGTGCTAGCAGCTCGGACAGGGGTAATGAGCAGTTCTTC
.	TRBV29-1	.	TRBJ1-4	CSVESGVDEKLFF	TGCAGCGTTGAGTCGGGGGTTGATGAAAAACTGTTTTTT
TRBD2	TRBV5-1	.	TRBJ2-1	CASSLARPSGLNNEQFF	TGCGCCAGCAGCTTGGCCAGGCCTAGCGGCCTCAACAATGAGCAGTTCTTC
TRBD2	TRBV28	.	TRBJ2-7	CASSDTSGGNYEQYF	TGTGCCAGCAGCGACACTAGCGGGGGAAACTACGAGCAGTACTTC
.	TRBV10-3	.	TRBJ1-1	CAISELTRGMTEAFF	TGTGCCATCAGTGAGCTAACGCGGGGGATGACTGAAGCTTTCTTT
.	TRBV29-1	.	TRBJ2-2	CSVEVFGSSPGELFF	TGCAGCGTTGAAGTGTTCGGGAGTAGTCCCGGGGAGCTGTTTTTT
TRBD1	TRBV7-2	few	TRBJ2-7	CASSWDRGSSYEQYF	TGTGCCAGCAGCTGGGACAGGGGGAGCTCCTACGAGCAGTACTTC
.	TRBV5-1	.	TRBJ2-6	CASSLYSGGSSGANVLTF	TGCGCCAGCAGCTTGTATTCAGGGGGGAGCTCTGGGGCCAACGTCCTGACTTTC
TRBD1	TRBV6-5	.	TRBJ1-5	CASRTGDRQPQHF	TGTGCCAGCCGGACAGGGGATCGGCAGCCCCAGCATTTT
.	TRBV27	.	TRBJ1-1	CASSIQGHTEAFF	TGTGCCAGCAGTATACAGGGTCACACTGAAGCTTTCTTT
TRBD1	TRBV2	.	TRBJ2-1	CASTPGQGKNEQFF	TGTGCCAGCACCCCAGGACAGGGTAAGAATGAGCAGTTCTTC
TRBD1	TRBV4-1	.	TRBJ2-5	CASSPGQGNKETQYF	TGCGCCAGCAGCCCGGGACAGGGGAATAAAGAGACCCAGTACTTC